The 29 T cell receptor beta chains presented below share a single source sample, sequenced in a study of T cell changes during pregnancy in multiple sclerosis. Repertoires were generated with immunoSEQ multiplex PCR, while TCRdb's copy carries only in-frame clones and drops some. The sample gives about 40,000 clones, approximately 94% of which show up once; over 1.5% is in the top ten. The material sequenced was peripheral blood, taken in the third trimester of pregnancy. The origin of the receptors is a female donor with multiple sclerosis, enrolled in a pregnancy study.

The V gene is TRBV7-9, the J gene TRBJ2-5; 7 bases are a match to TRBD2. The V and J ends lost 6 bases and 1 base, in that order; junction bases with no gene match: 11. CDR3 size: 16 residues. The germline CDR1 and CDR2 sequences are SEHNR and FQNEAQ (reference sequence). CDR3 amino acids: CASSLPALAPQETQYF. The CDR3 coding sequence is TGTGCCAGCAGTCTGCCCGCACTAGCGCCCCAAGAGACCCAGTACTTC.

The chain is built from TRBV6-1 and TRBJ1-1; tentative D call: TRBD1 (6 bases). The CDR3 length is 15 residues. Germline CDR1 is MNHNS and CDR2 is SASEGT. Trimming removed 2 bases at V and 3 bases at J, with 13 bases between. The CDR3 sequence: CASSEWGAGDTEAFF. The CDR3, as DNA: TGTGCCAGCAGTGAATGGGGGGCGGGGGACACTGAAGCTTTCTTT.

The CDR3 nucleotides are TGTGCCAGCAGCACTAACAATGAGCAGTTCTTC. This sequence encodes CASSTNNEQFF. The V and J genes are TRBV7-6 and TRBJ2-1; D ambiguous. Germline V CDR1 and CDR2: SGHVS, FNYEAQ. This CDR3 contains 11 residues. Deletions cut 5 bases from V and 5 bases from J, with 4 bases between. The whole variable domain, filled in from reference TRBV7-6 and TRBJ2-1, reads GAGVSQSPRYKVTKRGQDVALRCDPISGHVSLYWYRQALGQGPEFLTYFNYEAQQDKSGLPNDRFSAERPEGSISTLTIQRTEQRDSAMYRCASSTNNEQFFGPGTRLTVL.

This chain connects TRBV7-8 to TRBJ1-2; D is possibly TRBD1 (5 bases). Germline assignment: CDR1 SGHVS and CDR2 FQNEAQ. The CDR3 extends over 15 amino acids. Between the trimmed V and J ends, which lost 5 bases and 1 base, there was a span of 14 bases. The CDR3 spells CASSTGGAFNYGYTF. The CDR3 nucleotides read TGTGCCAGCAGCACCGGAGGGGCATTTAACTATGGCTACACCTTC.

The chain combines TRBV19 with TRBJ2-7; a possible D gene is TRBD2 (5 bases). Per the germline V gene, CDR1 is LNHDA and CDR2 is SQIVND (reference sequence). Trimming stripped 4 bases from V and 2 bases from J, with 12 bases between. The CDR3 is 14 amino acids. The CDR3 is CASSRTRTTYEQYF. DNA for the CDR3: TGTGCCAGTAGTAGGACTCGAACTACCTACGAGCAGTACTTC.

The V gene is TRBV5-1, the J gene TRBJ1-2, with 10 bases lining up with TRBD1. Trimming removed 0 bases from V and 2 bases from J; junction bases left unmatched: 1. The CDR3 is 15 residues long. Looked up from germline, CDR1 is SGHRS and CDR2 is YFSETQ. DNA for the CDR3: TGCGCCAGCAGCTTGGGGGGACAGGGGAACTATGGCTACACCTTC. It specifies CASSLGGQGNYGYTF.

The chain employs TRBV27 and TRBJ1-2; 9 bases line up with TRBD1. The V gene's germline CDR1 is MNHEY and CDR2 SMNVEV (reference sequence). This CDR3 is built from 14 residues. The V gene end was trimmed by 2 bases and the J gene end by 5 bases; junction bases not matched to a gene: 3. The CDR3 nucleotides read TGTGCCAGCAGTTTAACTGGACAGGGGTATGGCTACACCTTC. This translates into CASSLTGQGYGYTF.

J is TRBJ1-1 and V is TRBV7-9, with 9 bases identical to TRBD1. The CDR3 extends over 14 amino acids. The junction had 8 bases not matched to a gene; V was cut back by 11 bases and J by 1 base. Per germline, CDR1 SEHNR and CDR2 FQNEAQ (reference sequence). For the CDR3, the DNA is TGTGCCGGCCGGACAGGGGTGCGGAACACTGAAGCTTTCTTT. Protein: CAGRTGVRNTEAFF.

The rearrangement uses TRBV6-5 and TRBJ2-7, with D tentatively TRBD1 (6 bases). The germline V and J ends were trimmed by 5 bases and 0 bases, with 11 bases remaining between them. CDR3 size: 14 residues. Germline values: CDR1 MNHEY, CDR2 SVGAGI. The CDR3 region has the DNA TGTGCCAGCAGTGCCATGACAGGCTCCTACGAGCAGTACTTC. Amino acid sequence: CASSAMTGSYEQYF.

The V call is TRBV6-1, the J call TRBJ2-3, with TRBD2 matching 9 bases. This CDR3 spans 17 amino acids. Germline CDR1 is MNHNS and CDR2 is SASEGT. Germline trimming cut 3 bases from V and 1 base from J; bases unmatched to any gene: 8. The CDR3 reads CASSESAGGQGTDTQYF. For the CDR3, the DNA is TGTGCCAGCAGTGAGTCGGCGGGGGGGCAGGGCACAGATACGCAGTATTTT.

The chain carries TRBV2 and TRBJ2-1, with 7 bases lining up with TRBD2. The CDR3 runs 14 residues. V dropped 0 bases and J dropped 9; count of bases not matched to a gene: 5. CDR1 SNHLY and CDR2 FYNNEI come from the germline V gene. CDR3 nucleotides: TGTGCCAGCAGTGAAGCGCGCGGGGGAGGTGAGCAGTTCTTC. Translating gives CASSEARGGGEQFF.

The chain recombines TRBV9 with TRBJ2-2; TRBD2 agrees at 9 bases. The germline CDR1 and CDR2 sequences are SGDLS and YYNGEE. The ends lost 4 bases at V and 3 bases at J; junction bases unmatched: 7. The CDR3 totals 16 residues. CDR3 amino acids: CASSLRLADDTGELFF. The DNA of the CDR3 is TGTGCCAGCAGCCTTCGACTAGCGGATGACACCGGGGAGCTGTTTTTT. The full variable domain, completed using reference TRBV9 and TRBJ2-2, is DSGVTQTPKHLITATGQRVTLRCSPRSGDLSVYWYQQSLDQGLQFLIQYYNGEERAKGNILERFSAQQFPDLHSELNLSSLELGDSALYFCASSLRLADDTGELFFGEGSRLTVL.

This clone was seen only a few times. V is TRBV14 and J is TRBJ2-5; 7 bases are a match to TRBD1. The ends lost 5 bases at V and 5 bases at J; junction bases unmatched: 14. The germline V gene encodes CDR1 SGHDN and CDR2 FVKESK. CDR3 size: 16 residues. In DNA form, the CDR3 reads TGTGCCAGCAGCGCTACTTCCCGAGGGGGCGCGGAGACCCAGTACTTC. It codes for CASSATSRGGAETQYF.

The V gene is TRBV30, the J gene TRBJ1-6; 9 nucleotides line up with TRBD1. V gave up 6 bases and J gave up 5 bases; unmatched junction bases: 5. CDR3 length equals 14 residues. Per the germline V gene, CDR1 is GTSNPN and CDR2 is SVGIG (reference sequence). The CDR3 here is CACLGTGNNSPLHF. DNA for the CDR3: TGTGCCTGCTTAGGGACAGGGAATAATTCACCCCTCCACTTT.

CDR3 in amino acids: CASSLGRQLAPGELFF. CDR3 in DNA: TGTGCCAGCAGCTTAGGGCGCCAACTAGCGCCCGGGGAGCTGTTTTTT. The rearrangement links TRBV7-9 to TRBJ2-2; 7 bases fit TRBD2. The CDR3 runs 16 residues. Per the germline V gene, CDR1 is SEHNR and CDR2 is FQNEAQ (reference sequence). Trimming at V came to 1 base and at J to 6 bases, leaving 8 bases not matched to a gene.

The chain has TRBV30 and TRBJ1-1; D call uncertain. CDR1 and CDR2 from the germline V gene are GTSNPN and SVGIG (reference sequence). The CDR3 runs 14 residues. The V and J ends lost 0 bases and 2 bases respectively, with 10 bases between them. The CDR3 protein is CAWSVGALNTEAFF. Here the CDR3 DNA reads TGTGCCTGGAGTGTCGGAGCACTCAACACTGAAGCTTTCTTT. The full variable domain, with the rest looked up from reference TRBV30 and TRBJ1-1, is SQTIHQWPATLVQPVGSPLSLECTVEGTSNPNLYWYRQAAGRGLQLLFYSVGIGQISSEVPQNLSASRPQDRQFILSSKKLLLSDSGFYLCAWSVGALNTEAFFGQGTRLTVV.

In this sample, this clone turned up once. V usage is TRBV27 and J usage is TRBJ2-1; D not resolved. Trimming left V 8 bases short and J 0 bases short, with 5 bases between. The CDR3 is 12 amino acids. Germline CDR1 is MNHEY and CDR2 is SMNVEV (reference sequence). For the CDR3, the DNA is TGTGCCAGCCATAGCTCCTACAATGAGCAGTTCTTC. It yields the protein CASHSSYNEQFF.

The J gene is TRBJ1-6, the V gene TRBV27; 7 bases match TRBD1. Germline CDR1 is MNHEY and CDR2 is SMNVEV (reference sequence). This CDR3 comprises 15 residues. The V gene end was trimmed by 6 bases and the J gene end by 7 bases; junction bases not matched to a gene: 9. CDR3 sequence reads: CASRPTRDRNSPLHF. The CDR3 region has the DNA TGTGCCAGCAGACCTACCCGGGACAGAAATTCACCCCTCCACTTT.

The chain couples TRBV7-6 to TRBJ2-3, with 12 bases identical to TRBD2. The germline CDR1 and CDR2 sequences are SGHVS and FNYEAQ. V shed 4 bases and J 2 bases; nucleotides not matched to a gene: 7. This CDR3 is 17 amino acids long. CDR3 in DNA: TGTGCCAGCAGCTCGACGACTAGCGGGAGACCCACAGATACGCAGTATTTT. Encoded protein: CASSSTTSGRPTDTQYF.

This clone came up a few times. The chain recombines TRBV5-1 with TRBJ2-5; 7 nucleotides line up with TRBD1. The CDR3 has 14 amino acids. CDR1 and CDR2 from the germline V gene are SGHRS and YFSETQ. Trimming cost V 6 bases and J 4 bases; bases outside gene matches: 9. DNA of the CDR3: TGCGCCAGCACGGACAGGACCGAGGGAGAGACCCAGTACTTC. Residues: CASTDRTEGETQYF.

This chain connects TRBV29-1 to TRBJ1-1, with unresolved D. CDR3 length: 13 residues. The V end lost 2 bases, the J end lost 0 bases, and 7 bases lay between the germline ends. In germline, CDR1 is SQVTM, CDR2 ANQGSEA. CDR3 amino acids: CSVETAVNTEAFF. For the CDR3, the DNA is TGCAGCGTTGAAACGGCGGTGAACACTGAAGCTTTCTTT.

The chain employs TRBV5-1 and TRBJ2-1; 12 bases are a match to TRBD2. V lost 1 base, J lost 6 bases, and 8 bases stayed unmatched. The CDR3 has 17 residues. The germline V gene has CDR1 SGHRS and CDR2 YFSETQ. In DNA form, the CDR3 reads TGCGCCAGCAGCTTGAATCTAGCGGGGGGGCGGTCCAATGAGCAGTTCTTC. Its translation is CASSLNLAGGRSNEQFF.

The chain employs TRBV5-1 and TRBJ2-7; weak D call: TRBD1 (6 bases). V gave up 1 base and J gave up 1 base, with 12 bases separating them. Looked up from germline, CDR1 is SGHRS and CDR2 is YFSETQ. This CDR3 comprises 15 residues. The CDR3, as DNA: TGCGCCAGCAGCTTGTTACAGGGTCGGTCCTACGAGCAGTACTTC. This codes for CASSLLQGRSYEQYF.

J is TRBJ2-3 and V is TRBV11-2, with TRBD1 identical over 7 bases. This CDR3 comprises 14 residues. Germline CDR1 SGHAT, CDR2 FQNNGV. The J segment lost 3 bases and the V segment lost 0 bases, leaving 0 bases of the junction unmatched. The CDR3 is CASSLEGQTDTQYF. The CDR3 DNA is TGTGCCAGCAGCTTAGAGGGACAGACAGATACGCAGTATTTT.

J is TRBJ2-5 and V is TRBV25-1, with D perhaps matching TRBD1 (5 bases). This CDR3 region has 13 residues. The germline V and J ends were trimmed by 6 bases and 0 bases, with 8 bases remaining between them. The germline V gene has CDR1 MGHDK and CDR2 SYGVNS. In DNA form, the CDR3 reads TGTGCCAGCAGAGACAGCAACCAAGAGACCCAGTACTTC. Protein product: CASRDSNQETQYF.

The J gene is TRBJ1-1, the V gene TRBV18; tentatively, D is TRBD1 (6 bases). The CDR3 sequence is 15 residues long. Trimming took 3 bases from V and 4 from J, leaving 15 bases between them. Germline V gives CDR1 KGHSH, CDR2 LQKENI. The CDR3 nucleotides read TGTGCCAGCTCACCGGAGGGGGGGGTGAGCACTGAAGCTTTCTTT. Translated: CASSPEGGVSTEAFF. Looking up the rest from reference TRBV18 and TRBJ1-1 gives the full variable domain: NAGVMQNPRHLVRRRGQEARLRCSPMKGHSHVYWYRQLPEEGLKFMVYLQKENIIDESGMPKERFSAEFPKEGPSILRIQQVVRGDSAAYFCASSPEGGVSTEAFFGQGTRLTVV.

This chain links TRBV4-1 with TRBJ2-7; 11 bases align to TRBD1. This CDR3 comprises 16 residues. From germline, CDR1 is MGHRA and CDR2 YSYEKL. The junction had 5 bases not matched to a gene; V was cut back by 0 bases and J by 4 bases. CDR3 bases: TGCGCCAGCAGCCAAGAGGAAGGGACAGGGGGGTACGAGCAGTACTTC. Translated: CASSQEEGTGGYEQYF.

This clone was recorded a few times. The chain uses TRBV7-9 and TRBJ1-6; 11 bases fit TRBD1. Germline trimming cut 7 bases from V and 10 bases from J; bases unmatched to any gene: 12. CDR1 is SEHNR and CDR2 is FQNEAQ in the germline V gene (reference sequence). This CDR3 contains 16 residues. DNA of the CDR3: TGTGCCAGCACCCTAGGAGGGACAGGGGGATACTCACCCCTCCACTTT. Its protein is CASTLGGTGGYSPLHF.

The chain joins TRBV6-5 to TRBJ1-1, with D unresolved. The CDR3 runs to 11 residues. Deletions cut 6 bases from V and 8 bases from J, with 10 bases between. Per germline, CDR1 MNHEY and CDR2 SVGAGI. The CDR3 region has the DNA TGTGCCAGCAGGACACGGCACGAAGCTTTCTTT. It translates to CASRTRHEAFF.